The 15 T cell receptor beta chains below all came from one sample that was sequenced in a study of CD8+CD57+ T cells in acquired aplastic anemia. CDR3 and TCR beta VDJ profiling relied on a genomic DNA template. TCRdb ran MiXCR on the reads and lists one entry per CDR3 protein. The data show approximately 380,000 distinct CDR3 sequences, approximately 70% seen once. The material sequenced was sorted CD4+, CD8+, or CD8+CD57+ T cells (not recorded which) from PBMCs. These receptors originate from a human donor in good health, serving as a control.

V usage is TRBV11-2 and J usage is TRBJ2-7, with D perhaps TRBD2 (5 bases). Germline-derived CDR1 and CDR2 are SGHAT and FQNNGV. Trimming took off 2 bases at V and 0 bases at J, with 14 bases between the two ends. CDR3 size: 16 residues. CDR3 protein: CASSLPGVGSSYEQYF. The CDR3 region has the DNA TGTGCCAGCAGCTTACCCGGGGTTGGGAGCTCCTACGAGCAGTACTTC.

The chain joins TRBV2 to TRBJ2-7, with D maybe TRBD1 (5 bases). Germline V gives CDR1 SNHLY, CDR2 FYNNEI. V was trimmed by 5 bases and J by 4 bases, leaving 15 bases between them. This CDR3 region has 14 residues. This CDR3 reads CASSLARVGYEQYF. The CDR3 DNA is TGTGCCAGCAGTTTAGCCAGGGTTGGTTACGAGCAGTACTTC.

Worth noting for this clonotype: A junction boundary mismatches the germline segment, possibly from a read error. The chain uses TRBV2 and TRBJ1-2, with D perhaps matching TRBD1 (6 bases). This CDR3 comprises 12 residues. Germline V lookup: CDR1 SNHLY, CDR2 FYNNEI. The CDR3 region has the DNA TGTGCCAGCAGTTTAACTGCAGGGGTGGTCACTTTC. This codes for CASSLTAGVVTF.

This sequence joins TRBV7-2 and TRBJ1-1, with unresolved D. Germline V gives CDR1 SGHTA, CDR2 FQGNSA. Trimming took off 5 bases at V and 8 bases at J, with 18 bases between the two ends. This CDR3 spans 14 amino acids. CDR3 nucleotide sequence: TGTGCCAGCAGCCCAAACCGTTCCGGTAACGAAGCTTTCTTT. Translated, it gives CASSPNRSGNEAFF.

The rearrangement links TRBV10-1 to TRBJ2-7; D perhaps matches TRBD2 (6 bases). The CDR3 loop spans 13 amino acids. In germline, CDR1 is WNHNN, CDR2 SYGVQD (reference sequence). The CDR3 DNA sequence: TGCGGTAGCACCAGGGAGGAGTCCTACGAGCAGTACTTC. This codes for CGSTREESYEQYF.

On this clonotype itself: The CDR3 carries no conserved terminal phenylalanine or tryptophan, so it likely arises from a read error. It is unclear where the CDR3 begins or ends on the DNA, so no DNA is shown, and the CDR3 is as TCRdb lists it. Here the CDR3 reads CASSSTSLEGYRY. V is TRBV7-9 and J is TRBJ1-2; no DNA check was done on the table's D call, TRBD1. Germline V gives CDR1 SEHNR, CDR2 FQNEAQ (reference sequence). With termini counted, the CDR3 has 13 amino acids.

The J gene is TRBJ1-5, the V gene TRBV15; TRBD1 matches at 7 bases. Per the germline V gene, CDR1 is LNHNV and CDR2 is YYDKDF (reference sequence). The CDR3 is 13 amino acids. V was pared by 5 bases and J by 6 bases, with 4 bases of the junction left unmatched. The CDR3 DNA reads TGTGCCACCAGCGGACACAGGGGTCAGCCCCAGCATTTT. Its translation is CATSGHRGQPQHF.

Worth noting for this clonotype: Likely a read error: the CDR3 ends without its conserved phenylalanine or tryptophan. The gene calls are TRBV12-3 or TRBV12-4 and TRBJ2-7; no clear D gene. The V gene lost 7 bases and the J gene lost 3 bases, with 16 bases spanning the gap. There are 14 residues in the CDR3. DNA for the CDR3: TGTGCCAGCACATCCGGGTCTTTCGGCTACGAGCAGTACTCC. It codes for CASTSGSFGYEQYS.

This chain uses TRBV15 with TRBJ2-7; D might be TRBD2 (5 bases). Germline CDR1 and CDR2: LNHNV and YYDKDF (reference sequence). This CDR3 is built from 12 residues. The ends were cut back, 5 bases at V and 3 bases at J, with 8 bases in the middle. The CDR3: CATSVDFYEQYF. The DNA for the CDR3 is TGTGCCACCAGCGTGGACTTCTACGAGCAGTACTTC.

This chain uses TRBV29-1 with TRBJ2-1; 9 bases match TRBD1. V lost 7 bases to trimming and J lost 4 bases; unmatched junction nucleotides: 5. This CDR3 contains 13 residues. Germline V CDR1 and CDR2: SQVTM, ANQGSEA. The CDR3 DNA reads as TGCAGCGCTCGGACAGGGGAATACAATGAGCAGTTCTTC. This encodes CSARTGEYNEQFF.

The rearrangement joins TRBV20-1 to TRBJ1-1; 10 bases line up with TRBD1. This CDR3 region has 15 residues. Germline assignment: CDR1 DFQATT and CDR2 SNEGSKA (reference sequence). J gave up 3 bases and V 5 bases, and 9 bases lay outside the gene matches. As DNA, the CDR3 is TGCAGTGCTGGCGGGACAGGGGATCAGGACACTGAAGCTTTCTTT. This gives the protein CSAGGTGDQDTEAFF.

This chain links TRBV19 with TRBJ1-3; D remains ambiguous. This CDR3 region has 11 residues. Germline V gives CDR1 LNHDA, CDR2 SQIVND (reference sequence). With 9 bases removed from V and 2 bases from J, the gap between germline ends came to 5 bases. The CDR3 nucleotides read TGTGCCAGGCTGCCTGGAAACACCATATATTTT. Amino acid sequence: CARLPGNTIYF.

This clonotype was observed at least ten times. This rearrangement joins TRBV7-3 to TRBJ1-2, with a tentative D call TRBD1 (5 bases). Germline loops: CDR1 SGHTA, CDR2 FQGTGA. Trimming removed 4 bases from V and 6 bases from J, with 15 bases in between. The CDR3 totals 14 residues. This CDR3 is CASSSNRGMDGYTF. In DNA, the CDR3 is TGTGCCAGCAGCTCGAACCGGGGGATGGATGGCTACACCTTC.

This clonotype appeared many times. The chain couples TRBV5-4 to TRBJ2-4; no firm D call. Germline V CDR1 and CDR2: SGHNT, YYREEE (reference sequence). The length of the CDR3 is 14 residues. The V and J ends lost 0 bases and 8 bases respectively, with 12 bases between them. Written as DNA, the CDR3 is TGTGCCAGCAGCTTGGGACCGGAAGGGTACATTCAGTACTTC. Translating gives CASSLGPEGYIQYF.

With regard to this clonotype: One end of the junction does not line up with germline, which may come from a read error. The gene calls are TRBV5-1 and TRBJ2-2, with TRBD2 as a possible D gene (7 bases). Germline V gene data show CDR1 as SGHRS and CDR2 as YFSETQ. This CDR3 is built from 11 residues. The CDR3 spells CASTVGGALFF. The CDR3 DNA sequence: TGCGCCAGCACCGTGGGGGGGGCGCTGTTTTTT.